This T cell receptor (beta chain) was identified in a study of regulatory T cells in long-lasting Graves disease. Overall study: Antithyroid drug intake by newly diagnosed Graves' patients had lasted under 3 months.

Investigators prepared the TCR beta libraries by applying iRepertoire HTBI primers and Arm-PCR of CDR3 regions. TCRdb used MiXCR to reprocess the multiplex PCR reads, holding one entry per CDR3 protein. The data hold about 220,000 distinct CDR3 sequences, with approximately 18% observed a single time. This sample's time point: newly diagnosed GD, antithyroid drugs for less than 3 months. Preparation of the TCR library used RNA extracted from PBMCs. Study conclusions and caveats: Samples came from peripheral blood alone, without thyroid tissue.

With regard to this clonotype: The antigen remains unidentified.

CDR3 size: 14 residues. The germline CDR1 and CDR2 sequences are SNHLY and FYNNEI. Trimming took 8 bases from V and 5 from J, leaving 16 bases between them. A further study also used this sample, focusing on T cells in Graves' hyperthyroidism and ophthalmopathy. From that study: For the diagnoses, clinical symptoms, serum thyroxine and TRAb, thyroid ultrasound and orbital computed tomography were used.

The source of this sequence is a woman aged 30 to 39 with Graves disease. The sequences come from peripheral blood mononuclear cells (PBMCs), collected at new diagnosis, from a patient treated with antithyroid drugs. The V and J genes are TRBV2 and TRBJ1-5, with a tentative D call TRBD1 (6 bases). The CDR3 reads CASSPQGQYQPQHF. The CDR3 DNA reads TGTGCCAGCTCCCCACAGGGCCAATATCAGCCCCAGCATTTT.